The following is a T cell receptor beta chain sequence with its context. Its antigen is still unknown. No base quality information exists; no much larger clone differs at one position. This specimen comes from a study of T cell changes during pregnancy in multiple sclerosis (dated by TCRdb to between 2018 and 2021). Background on the whole study: In women with multiple sclerosis, the researchers looked at how the T cell repertoire shifted as pregnancy progressed.

The CDR3 holds 12 amino acids from the cysteine to the phenylalanine. Solely the CDR3 DNA is kept, with 36 bases framed from the first base. CDR1 PRHDT and CDR2 FYEKMQ are derived from the germline V gene (reference sequence). V is clipped by 8 bases and J by 6 bases, and the sequence between their germline boundaries is 14 bases long. Libraries were built with the immunoSEQ multiplex PCR assay. Drawn from immuneACCESS, this table holds only the in-frame rearrangements with V and J called that TCRdb kept. Clones are partly lost; checked studies trace under half to an unresolved V gene and leave the rest unexplained. This sample comprises tens of thousands of clones, around 94% of them detected only once. 2% to 2.5% of the sample is held by the ten biggest clonotypes.

The sequences come from peripheral blood, collected after pregnancy. This clonotype was obtained from a female donor with multiple sclerosis, enrolled in a pregnancy study. The chain is encoded by TRBV13 joined to TRBJ2-7; a tentative D call is TRBD1 (6 bases match). CDR3 loop: CASQLQGSEQYF. The DNA sequence reads TGTGCCAGCCAACTTCAGGGGTCCGAGCAGTACTTC.